This record concerns one TCR beta chain sequence. Its matching antigen is unknown. This same CDR3 is encoded by further DNA sequences in the sample. This specimen belongs to a study of T cells in tumors after PD-1 blockade. Study at large: A subset received ongoing vismodegib 150 mg daily alongside anti-PD-1 therapy. The study, taken as a whole, reports: After therapy, most expanded exhausted CD8+ clones were absent pre-treatment, suggesting clonal replacement. Approximately 41% of tumor TCR clonotypes were also found in blood.

Time point here: second of two post-therapy site-matched biopsies about two months apart. Clones were read by immunoSEQ multiplex PCR, and TCRdb kept only the in-frame ones, dropping some. The data contain 8,200 or so clones, roughly 60% of them singletons. This CDR3 spans 10 amino acids. Germline V gene lookup returns CDR1 SQVTM and CDR2 ANQGSEA. Trimming left V 3 bases short and J 3 bases short, with 1 base between. V usage is TRBV29-1 and J usage is TRBJ2-3, with D uncertain. The clonotype originates from a human donor with basal cell carcinoma. This specimen was tumor tissue, taken after anti-PD-1 treatment. The CDR3 sequence: CSVDTDTQYF. CDR3 nucleotide sequence: TGCAGCGTTGATACAGATACGCAGTATTTT.